Listed here are 2 T cell receptor beta chains from one sample, sequenced in a study of graft-versus-host responses after intestinal transplantation. Sequencing was performed with immunoSEQ multiplex PCR; in TCRdb, only in-frame clones are kept and a portion is missing. The sample has tens of thousands of clones; 90% to 95% are singletons. No antigen is known for these receptors. Sequenced material: unstimulated CD8+ T cells sorted from spleen or lymph node cells, taken before intestinal transplant. Every receptor here comes from a human donor who received an intestinal transplant.

The chain carries TRBV7-2 and TRBJ2-1, with D possibly TRBD2 on 6 matching bases. Germline CDR1 SGHTA, CDR2 FQGNSA. This CDR3 has 16 residues. The V gene lost 5 bases and the J gene lost 0 bases, with 14 bases spanning the gap. The CDR3 nucleotides read TGTGCCAGCAGCCCGGTAGACGGGAGCTCCTACAATGAGCAGTTCTTC. Protein: CASSPVDGSSYNEQFF.

The V and J genes are TRBV5-1 and TRBJ2-5, with D tentatively TRBD2 (6 bases). Germline V gene data show CDR1 as SGHRS and CDR2 as YFSETQ. V gave up 4 bases and J gave up 2 bases, with 12 bases separating them. The CDR3 is 14 residues long. In DNA, the CDR3 is TGCGCCAGCAGCACCCGGACTATGCAAGAGACCCAGTACTTC. Translation gives CASSTRTMQETQYF. The whole variable domain, remainder taken from reference TRBV5-1 and TRBJ2-5, is KAGVTQTPRYLIKTRGQQVTLSCSPISGHRSVSWYQQTPGQGLQFLFEYFSETQRNKGNFPGRFSGRQFSNSRSEMNVSTLELGDSALYLCASSTRTMQETQYFGPGTRLLVL.